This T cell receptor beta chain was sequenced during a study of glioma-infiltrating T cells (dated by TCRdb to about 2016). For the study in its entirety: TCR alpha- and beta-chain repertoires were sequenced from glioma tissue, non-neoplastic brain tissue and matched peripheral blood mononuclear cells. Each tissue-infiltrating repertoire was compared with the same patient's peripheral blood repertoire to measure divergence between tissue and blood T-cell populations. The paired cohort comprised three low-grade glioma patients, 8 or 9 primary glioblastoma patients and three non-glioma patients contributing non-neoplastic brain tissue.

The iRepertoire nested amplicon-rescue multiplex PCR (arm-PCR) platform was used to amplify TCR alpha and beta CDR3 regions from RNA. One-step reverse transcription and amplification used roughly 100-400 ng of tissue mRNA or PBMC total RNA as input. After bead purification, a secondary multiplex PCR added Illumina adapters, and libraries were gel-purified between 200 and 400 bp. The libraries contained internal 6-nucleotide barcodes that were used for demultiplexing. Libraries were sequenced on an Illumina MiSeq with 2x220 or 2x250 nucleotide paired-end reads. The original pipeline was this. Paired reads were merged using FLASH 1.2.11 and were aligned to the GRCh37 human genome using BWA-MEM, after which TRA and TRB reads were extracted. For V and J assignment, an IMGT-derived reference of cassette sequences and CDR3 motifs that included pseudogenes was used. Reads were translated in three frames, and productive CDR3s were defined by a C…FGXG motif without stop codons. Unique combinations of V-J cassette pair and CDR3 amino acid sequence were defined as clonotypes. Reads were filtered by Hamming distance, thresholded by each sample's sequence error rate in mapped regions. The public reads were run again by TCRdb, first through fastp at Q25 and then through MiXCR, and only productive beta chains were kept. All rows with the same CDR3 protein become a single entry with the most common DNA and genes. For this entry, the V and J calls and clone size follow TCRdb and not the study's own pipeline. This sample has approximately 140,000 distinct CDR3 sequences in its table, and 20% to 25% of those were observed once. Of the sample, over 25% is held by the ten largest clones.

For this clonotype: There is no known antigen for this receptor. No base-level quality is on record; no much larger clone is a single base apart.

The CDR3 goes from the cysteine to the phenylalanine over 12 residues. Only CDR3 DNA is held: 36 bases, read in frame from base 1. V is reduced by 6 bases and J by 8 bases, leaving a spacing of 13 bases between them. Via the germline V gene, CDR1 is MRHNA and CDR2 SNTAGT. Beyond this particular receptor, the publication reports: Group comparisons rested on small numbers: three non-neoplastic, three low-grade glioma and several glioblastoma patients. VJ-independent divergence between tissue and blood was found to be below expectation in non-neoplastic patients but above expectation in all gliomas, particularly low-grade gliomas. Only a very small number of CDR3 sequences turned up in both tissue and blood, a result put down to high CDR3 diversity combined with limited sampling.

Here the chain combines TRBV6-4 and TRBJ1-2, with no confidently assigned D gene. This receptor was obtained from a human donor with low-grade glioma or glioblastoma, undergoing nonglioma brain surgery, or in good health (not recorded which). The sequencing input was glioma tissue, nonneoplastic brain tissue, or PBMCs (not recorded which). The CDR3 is CASRSPGGGYTF. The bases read TGTGCCAGCAGGTCCCCCGGTGGGGGCTACACCTTC.